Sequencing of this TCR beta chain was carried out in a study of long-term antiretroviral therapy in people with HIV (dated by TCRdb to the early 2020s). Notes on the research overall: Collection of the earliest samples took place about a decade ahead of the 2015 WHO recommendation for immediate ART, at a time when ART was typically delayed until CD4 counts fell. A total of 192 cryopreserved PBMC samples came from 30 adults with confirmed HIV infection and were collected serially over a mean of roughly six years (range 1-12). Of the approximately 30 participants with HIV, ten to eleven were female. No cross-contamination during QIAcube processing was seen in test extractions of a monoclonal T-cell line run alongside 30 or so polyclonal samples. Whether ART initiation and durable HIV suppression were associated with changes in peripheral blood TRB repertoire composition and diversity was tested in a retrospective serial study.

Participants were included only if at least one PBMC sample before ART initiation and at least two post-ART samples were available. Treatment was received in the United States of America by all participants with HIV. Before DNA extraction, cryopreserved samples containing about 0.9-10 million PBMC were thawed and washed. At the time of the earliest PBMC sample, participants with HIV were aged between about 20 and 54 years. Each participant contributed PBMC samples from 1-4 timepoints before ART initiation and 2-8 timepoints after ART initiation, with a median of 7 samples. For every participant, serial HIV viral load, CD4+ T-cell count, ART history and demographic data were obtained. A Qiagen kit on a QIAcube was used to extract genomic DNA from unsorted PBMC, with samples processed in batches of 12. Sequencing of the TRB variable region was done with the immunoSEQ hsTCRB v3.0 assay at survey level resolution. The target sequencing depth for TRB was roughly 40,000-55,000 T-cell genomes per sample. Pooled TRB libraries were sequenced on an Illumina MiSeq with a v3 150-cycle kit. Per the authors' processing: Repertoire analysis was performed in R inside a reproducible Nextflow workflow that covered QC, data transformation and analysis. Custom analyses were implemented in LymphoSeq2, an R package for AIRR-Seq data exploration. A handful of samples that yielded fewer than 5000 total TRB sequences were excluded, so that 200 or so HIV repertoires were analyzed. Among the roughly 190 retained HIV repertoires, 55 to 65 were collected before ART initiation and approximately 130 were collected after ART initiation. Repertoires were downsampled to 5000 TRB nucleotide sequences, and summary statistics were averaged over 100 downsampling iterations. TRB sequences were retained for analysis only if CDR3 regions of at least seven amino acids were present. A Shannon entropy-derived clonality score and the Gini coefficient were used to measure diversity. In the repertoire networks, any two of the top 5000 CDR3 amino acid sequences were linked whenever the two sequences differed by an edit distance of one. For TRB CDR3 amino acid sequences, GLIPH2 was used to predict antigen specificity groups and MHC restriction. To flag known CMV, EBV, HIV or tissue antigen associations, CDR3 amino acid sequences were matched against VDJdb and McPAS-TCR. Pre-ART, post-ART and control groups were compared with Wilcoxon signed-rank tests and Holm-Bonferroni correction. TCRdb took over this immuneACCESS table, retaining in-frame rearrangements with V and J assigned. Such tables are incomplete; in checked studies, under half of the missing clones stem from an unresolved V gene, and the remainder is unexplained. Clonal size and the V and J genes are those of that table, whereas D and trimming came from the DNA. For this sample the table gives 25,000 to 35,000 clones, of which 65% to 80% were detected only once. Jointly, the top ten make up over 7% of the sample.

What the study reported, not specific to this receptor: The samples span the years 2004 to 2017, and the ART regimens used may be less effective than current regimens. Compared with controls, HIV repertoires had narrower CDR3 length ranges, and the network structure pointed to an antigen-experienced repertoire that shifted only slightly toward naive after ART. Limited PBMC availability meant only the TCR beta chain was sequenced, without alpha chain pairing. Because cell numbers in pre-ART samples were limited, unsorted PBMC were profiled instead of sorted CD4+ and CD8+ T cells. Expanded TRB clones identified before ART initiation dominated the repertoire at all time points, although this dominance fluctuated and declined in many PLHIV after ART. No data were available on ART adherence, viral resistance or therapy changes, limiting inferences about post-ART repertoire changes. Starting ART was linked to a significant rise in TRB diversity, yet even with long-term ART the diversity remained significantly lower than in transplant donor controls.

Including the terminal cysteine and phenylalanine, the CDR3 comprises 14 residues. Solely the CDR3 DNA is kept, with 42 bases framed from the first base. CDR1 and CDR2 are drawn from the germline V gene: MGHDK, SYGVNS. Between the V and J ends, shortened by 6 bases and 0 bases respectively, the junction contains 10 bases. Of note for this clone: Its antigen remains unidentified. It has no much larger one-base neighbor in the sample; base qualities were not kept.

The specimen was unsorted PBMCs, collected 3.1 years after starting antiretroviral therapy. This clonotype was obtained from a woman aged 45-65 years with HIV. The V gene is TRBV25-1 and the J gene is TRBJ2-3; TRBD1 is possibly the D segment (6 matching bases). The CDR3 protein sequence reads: CASRGHLSTDTQYF. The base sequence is TGTGCCAGCAGGGGACACCTTAGCACAGATACGCAGTATTTT. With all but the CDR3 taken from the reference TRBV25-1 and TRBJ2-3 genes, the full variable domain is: EADIYQTPRYLVIGTGKKITLECSQTMGHDKMYWYQQDPGMELHLIHYSYGVNSTEKGDLSSESTVSRIRTEHFPLTLESARPSHTSQYLCASRGHLSTDTQYFGPGTRLTVL.